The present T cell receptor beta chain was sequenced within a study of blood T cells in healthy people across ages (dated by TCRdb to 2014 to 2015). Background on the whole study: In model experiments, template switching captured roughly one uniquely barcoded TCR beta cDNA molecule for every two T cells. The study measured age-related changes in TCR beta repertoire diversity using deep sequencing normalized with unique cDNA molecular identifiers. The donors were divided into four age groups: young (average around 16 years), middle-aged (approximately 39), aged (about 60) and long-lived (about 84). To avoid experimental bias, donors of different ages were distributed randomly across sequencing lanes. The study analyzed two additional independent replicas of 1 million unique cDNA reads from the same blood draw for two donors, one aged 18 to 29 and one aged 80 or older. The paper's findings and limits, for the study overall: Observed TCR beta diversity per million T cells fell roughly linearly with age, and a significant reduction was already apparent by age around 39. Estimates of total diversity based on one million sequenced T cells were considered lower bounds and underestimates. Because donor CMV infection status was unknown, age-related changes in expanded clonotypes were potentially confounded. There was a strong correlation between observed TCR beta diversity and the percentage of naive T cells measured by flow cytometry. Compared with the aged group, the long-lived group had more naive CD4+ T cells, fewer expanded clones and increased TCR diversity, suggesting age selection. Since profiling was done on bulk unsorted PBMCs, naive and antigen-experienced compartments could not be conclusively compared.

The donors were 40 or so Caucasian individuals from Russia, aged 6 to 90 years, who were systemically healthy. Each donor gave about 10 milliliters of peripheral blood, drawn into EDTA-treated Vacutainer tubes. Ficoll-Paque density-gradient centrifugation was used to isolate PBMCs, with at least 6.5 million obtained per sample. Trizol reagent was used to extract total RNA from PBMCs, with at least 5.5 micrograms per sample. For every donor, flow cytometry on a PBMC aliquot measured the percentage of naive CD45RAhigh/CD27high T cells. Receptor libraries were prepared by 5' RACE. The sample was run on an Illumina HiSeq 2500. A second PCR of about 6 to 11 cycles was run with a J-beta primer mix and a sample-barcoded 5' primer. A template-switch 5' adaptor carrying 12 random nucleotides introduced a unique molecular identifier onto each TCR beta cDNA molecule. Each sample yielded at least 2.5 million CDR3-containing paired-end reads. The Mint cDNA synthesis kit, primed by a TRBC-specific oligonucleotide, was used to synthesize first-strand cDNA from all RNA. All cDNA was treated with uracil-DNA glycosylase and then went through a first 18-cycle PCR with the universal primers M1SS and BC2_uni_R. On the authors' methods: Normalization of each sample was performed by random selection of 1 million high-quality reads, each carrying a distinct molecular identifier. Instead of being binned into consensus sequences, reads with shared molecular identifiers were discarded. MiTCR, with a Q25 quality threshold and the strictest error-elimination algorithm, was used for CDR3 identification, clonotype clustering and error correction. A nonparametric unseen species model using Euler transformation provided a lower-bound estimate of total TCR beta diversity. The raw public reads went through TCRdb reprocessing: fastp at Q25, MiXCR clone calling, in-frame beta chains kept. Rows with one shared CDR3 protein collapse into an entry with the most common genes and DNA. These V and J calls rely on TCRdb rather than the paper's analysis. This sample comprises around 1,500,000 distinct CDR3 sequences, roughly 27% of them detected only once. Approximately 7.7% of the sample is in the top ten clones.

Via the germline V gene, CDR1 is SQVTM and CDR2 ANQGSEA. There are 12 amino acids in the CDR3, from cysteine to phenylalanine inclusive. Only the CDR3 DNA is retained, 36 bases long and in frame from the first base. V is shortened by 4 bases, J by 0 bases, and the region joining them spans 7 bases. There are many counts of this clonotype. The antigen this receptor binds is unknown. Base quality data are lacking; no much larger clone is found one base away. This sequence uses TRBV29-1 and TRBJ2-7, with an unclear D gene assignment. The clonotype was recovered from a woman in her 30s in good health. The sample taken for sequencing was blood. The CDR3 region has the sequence CSVARSSYEQYF. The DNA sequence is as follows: TGCAGCGTTGCAAGGTCCTCCTACGAGCAGTACTTC.